The clone carrying this T cell receptor (beta chain) occurred many times. TCRdb re-analysed the RT-PCR reads in MiXCR, keeping a single row per CDR3 protein. The table records about 160,000 distinct CDR3 sequences, roughly 24% of them present only once. This CDR3 region has 14 residues. V lost 5 bases, J lost 7 bases, and 6 bases stayed unmatched. Germline V lookup: CDR1 MDHEN, CDR2 SYDVKM. This entry belongs to a study of patients and donors after allogeneic stem cell transplantation. This sequence joins TRBV28 and TRBJ1-5, with TRBD1 identical over 9 bases. Input material: blood, either unsorted or a sorted T cell fraction (not recorded which). This sequence originates from a human donor who was either an allogeneic HSCT recipient or a stem cell or donor lymphocyte infusion donor (not recorded which). It is not recorded whose cells these are; they may come from a transplant donor. The CDR3 here is CASSLTGGAQPQHF. The CDR3 DNA reads as TGTGCCAGCAGTCTCACAGGGGGCGCGCAGCCCCAGCATTTT.